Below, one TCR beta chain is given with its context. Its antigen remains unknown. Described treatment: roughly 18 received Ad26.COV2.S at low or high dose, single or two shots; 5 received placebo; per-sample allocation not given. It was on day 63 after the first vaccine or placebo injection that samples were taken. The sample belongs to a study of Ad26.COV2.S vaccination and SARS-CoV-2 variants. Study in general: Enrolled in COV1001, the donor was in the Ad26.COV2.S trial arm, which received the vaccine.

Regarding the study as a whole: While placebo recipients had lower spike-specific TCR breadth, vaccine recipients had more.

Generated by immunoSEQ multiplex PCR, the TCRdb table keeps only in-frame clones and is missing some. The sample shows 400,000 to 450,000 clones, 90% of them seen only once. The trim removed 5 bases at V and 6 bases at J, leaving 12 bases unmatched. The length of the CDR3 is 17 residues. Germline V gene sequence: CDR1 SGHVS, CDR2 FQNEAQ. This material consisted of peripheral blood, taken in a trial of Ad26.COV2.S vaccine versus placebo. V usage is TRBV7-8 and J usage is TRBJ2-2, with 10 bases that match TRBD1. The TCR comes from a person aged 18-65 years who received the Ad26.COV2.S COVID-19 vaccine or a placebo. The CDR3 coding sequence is TGTGCCAGCAGCCCTACGTTCGGGACAGGGGTTTCCGGGGAGCTGTTTTTT. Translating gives CASSPTFGTGVSGELFF.